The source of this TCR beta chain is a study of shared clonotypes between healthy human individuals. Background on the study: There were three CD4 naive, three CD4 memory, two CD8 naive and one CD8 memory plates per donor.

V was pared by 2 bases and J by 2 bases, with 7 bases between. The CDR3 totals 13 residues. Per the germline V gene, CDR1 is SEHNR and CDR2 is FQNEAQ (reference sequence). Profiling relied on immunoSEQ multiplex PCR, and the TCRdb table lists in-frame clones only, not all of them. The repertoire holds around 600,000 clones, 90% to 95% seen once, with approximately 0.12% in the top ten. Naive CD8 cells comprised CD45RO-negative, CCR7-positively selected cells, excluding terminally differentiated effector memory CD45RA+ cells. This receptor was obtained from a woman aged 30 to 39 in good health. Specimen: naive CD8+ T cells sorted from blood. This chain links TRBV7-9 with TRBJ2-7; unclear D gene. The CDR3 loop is CASSLFGTYEQYF. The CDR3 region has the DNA TGTGCCAGCAGCTTATTTGGGACCTACGAGCAGTACTTC.